The 14 T cell receptor beta chains given below trace back to one sample, sequenced in a study of vaccination and CD4 T cells after COVID-19. Cultured CD4+ T-cell DNA underwent Oncomine TCR Beta short-read sequencing. TCRdb reprocessed the PCR reads with MiXCR, giving one entry per CDR3 protein. The sample holds about 13,000 distinct CDR3 sequences, approximately 60% seen once. These receptors have no known antigen. Treatment reported: approximately nine-day PBMC culture with coronavirus spike peptide pools or control peptides (ViraFEST assay). The specimen was CD4+ T cells from blood, cultured in vitro. Receptor source: a human donor who had recovered from COVID-19.

V gene TRBV28 combines with J gene TRBJ2-2; D may be TRBD1 or TRBD2 (5 bases each). The CDR3 has 15 amino acids. Germline V gives CDR1 MDHEN, CDR2 SYDVKM. The V end was cut by 6 bases, the J end by 4 bases, with 15 bases between. The CDR3 loop is CASSPGTESTGELFF. CDR3 bases: TGTGCCAGCAGCCCCGGGACGGAATCCACCGGGGAGCTGTTTTTT.

This chain connects TRBV20-1 to TRBJ2-2; perhaps TRBD2 as D (7 bases). The CDR3 is 16 residues long. CDR1 and CDR2 (germline): DFQATT, SNEGSKA (reference sequence). V lost 0 bases and J lost 5, with 16 bases in between. CDR3 sequence: CSARDGGRGGTGELFF. CDR3 nucleotide sequence: TGCAGTGCTAGAGATGGTGGCAGGGGAGGGACCGGGGAGCTGTTTTTT.

The CDR3 sequence: CSARPTGGQSQPQHF. In DNA form, the CDR3 reads TGCAGTGCTAGACCGACAGGAGGGCAAAGTCAGCCCCAGCATTTT. The chain carries TRBV20-1 and TRBJ1-5; TRBD1 might be the D (6 bases). V gave up 2 bases and J gave up 6 bases, with 17 bases separating them. The CDR3 totals 15 residues. In germline, CDR1 is DFQATT, CDR2 SNEGSKA (reference sequence).

This CDR3 is CASSNGHWETQYF. In nucleotides, the CDR3 is TGTGCCAGCAGCAACGGACATTGGGAGACCCAGTACTTC. The chain recombines TRBV14 with TRBJ2-5; D may be TRBD1 (5 bases). Germline lookup yields CDR1 SGHDN and CDR2 FVKESK. The CDR3 length is 13 residues. Deletions cut 5 bases from V and 5 bases from J, with 12 bases between.

The chain links TRBV20-1 to TRBJ2-2; 7 nucleotides line up with TRBD1. V was pared by 0 bases and J by 2 bases, with 6 bases of the junction left unmatched. The germline CDR1 and CDR2 sequences are DFQATT and SNEGSKA (reference sequence). The CDR3 runs 16 residues. CDR3 in DNA: TGCAGTGCTAGAGACGTGGGACAGAGAAACACCGGGGAGCTGTTTTTT. Its translation is CSARDVGQRNTGELFF.

The J gene is TRBJ2-7, the V gene TRBV28, with 13 bases aligning to TRBD2. CDR1 is MDHEN and CDR2 is SYDVKM in the germline V gene. This CDR3 is 16 amino acids long. J gave up 5 bases and V 2 bases, and 6 bases lay outside the gene matches. The DNA for the CDR3 is TGTGCCAGCAGTTTAACTGGGACTAGCGGGACTAACGAGCAGTACTTC. Its translation is CASSLTGTSGTNEQYF. Full variable domain (remainder filled in from reference TRBV28 and TRBJ2-7): DVKVTQSSRYLVKRTGEKVFLECVQDMDHENMFWYRQDPGLGLRLIYFSYDVKMKEKGDIPEGYSVSREKKERFSLILESASTNQTSMYLCASSLTGTSGTNEQYFGPGTRLTVT.

Only one count was recorded for this clonotype. The genes are TRBV6-1 and TRBJ2-1; 7 bases line up with TRBD2. The J segment lost 6 bases and the V segment lost 10 bases, leaving 15 bases of the junction unmatched. CDR3 length: 15 residues. From germline, CDR1 is MNHNS and CDR2 SASEGT. This CDR3 is CATRDYHNSGNEQFF. CDR3 coding DNA: TGTGCCACAAGGGACTACCACAACTCCGGCAATGAGCAGTTCTTC.

This chain joins TRBV7-3 and TRBJ2-1; 8 bases agree with TRBD1. CDR1 is SGHTA and CDR2 is FQGTGA in the germline V gene. J lost 8 bases, V lost 5 bases, and 11 bases had no gene match. The CDR3 totals 15 residues. In nucleotides, the CDR3 is TGTGCCAGCAGCCCGGGGACAGGCTCGTTCCATGAGCAGTTCTTC. Residues: CASSPGTGSFHEQFF.

This clonotype has a handful of counts. V is TRBV6-4 and J is TRBJ2-2, with 10 bases identical to TRBD2. The trim removed 10 bases at V and 0 bases at J, leaving 8 bases unmatched. This CDR3 is built from 16 residues. Germline V CDR1 and CDR2: MRHNA, SNTAGT. The CDR3 spells CAIKNSGRPNTGELFF. In nucleotides, the CDR3 is TGTGCCATCAAGAATAGCGGGAGGCCGAACACCGGGGAGCTGTTTTTT.

V gene TRBV2 combines with J gene TRBJ2-5; 8 nucleotides line up with TRBD2. This CDR3 is built from 15 residues. V dropped 6 bases and J dropped 5; count of bases not matched to a gene: 11. Germline CDR1 SNHLY, CDR2 FYNNEI. The CDR3 loop reads CASRPGLGDEETQYF. The CDR3 DNA reads as TGTGCCAGCAGGCCGGGACTAGGGGACGAGGAGACCCAGTACTTC. The entire variable domain, with the rest obtained from reference TRBV2 and TRBJ2-5, is as follows: EPEVTQTPSHQVTQMGQEVILRCVPISNHLYFYWYRQILGQKVEFLVSFYNNEISEKSEIFDDQFSVERPDGSNFTLKIRSTKLEDSAMYFCASRPGLGDEETQYFGPGTRLLVL.

Worth noting for this clonotype: The junction does not match germline at one end; this may be a read error. The chain employs TRBV12-3 or TRBV12-4 and TRBJ1-6, with D possibly being TRBD1 (5 bases). The CDR3 length is 15 residues. The CDR3 here is CASSFQGSDNSPLHF. DNA of the CDR3: TGTGCCAGCAGTTTCCAGGGCTCCGATAATTCACCCCTCCACTTT.

The chain recombines TRBV2 with TRBJ1-1; D is unresolved. This CDR3 is 12 amino acids long. The V end lost 4 bases, the J end lost 1 base, and 4 bases lay between the germline ends. Germline values: CDR1 SNHLY, CDR2 FYNNEI. The CDR3 nucleotides read TGTGCCAGCAGTGGCCCGAACACTGAAGCTTTCTTT. It encodes CASSGPNTEAFF.

The rearrangement joins TRBV19 to TRBJ2-7; the D gene is possibly TRBD1 (5 bases). Germline V CDR1 and CDR2: LNHDA, SQIVND (reference sequence). This CDR3 contains 11 residues. Trimming cost V 6 bases and J 5 bases, with 8 bases left between them. The CDR3 DNA is TGTGCCAGTAGCAACAGGAACGAGCAGTACTTC. This translates into CASSNRNEQYF.

V gene TRBV2 combines with J gene TRBJ1-5, with a weak D call TRBD1 (6 bases). This CDR3 is built from 14 residues. The germline V gene encodes CDR1 SNHLY and CDR2 FYNNEI. The V and J ends lost 4 bases and 4 bases respectively, with 11 bases between them. The CDR3 is CASSVDSGNQPQHF. Written as DNA, the CDR3 is TGTGCCAGCAGTGTGGACAGCGGAAATCAGCCCCAGCATTTT.